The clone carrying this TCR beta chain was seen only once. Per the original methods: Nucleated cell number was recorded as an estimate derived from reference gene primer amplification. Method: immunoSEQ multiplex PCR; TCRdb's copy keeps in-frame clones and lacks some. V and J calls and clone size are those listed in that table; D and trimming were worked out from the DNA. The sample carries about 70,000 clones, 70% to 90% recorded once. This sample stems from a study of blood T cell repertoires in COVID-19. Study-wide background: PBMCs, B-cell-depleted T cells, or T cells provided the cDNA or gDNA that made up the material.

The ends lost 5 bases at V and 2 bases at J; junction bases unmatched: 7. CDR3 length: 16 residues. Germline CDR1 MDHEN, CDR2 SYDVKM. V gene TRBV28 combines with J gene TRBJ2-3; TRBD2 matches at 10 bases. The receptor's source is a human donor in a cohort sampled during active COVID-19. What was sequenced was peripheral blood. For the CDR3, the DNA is TGTGCCAGCAGTCCGCCGGGACTAGCGTCCACAGATACGCAGTATTTT. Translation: CASSPPGLASTDTQYF.